The 8 T cell receptor beta chains below were found in one sample sequenced in a study of early T cells in non-severe SARS-CoV-2 infection. Via MiXCR, TCRdb re-called the 5' RACE reads, giving one row per CDR3 protein. The sample gives some 42,000 distinct CDR3 sequences, approximately 5.9% of which show up once; approximately 8.4% is in the top ten. This specimen was whole blood, taken at baseline. Receptor source: an adult who was a healthcare worker with PCR-confirmed SARS-CoV-2 infection or an uninfected control (not recorded which).

The sample holds many counts of this clonotype. The chain links TRBV3-1 to TRBJ2-5; D not resolved. There are 13 residues in the CDR3. With 4 bases removed from V and 1 base from J, the gap between germline ends came to 7 bases. The germline CDR1 and CDR2 sequences are LGHDT and YNNKEL (reference sequence). The CDR3 loop reads CASSLHGQETQYF. DNA of the CDR3: TGTGCCAGCAGCCTCCATGGCCAAGAGACCCAGTACTTC.

This clonotype occurred a few times. This rearrangement joins TRBV12-3 or TRBV12-4 to TRBJ1-2, with D possibly TRBD1 on 6 matching bases. The CDR3 loop spans 14 amino acids. V was pared by 6 bases and J by 2 bases, with 13 bases between. CDR3 sequence (DNA): TGTGCCAGCAGAACGGGGGCCACCAACTATGGCTACACCTTC. It yields the protein CASRTGATNYGYTF.

This clonotype turned up a few times. The chain links TRBV5-4 to TRBJ2-7, with 7 bases fitting TRBD1. Germline assignment: CDR1 SGHNT and CDR2 YYREEE (reference sequence). Trimming at V came to 4 bases and at J to 4 bases, leaving 5 bases not matched to a gene. This CDR3 has 13 residues. CDR3 DNA: TGTGCCAGCAGCCCGGGACAGTTGTACGAGCAGTACTTC. Its translation is CASSPGQLYEQYF.

This clonotype was observed a few times. J is TRBJ2-2 and V is TRBV7-9; 8 bases map to TRBD1. This CDR3 is 15 amino acids long. Per the germline V gene, CDR1 is SEHNR and CDR2 is FQNEAQ (reference sequence). Trimming took 5 bases from V and 1 from J; bases not matched to a gene: 3. The CDR3 sequence: CASSPGQGNTGELFF. In nucleotides, the CDR3 is TGTGCCAGCAGCCCTGGACAGGGGAACACCGGGGAGCTGTTTTTT.

This clonotype was recorded at least ten times. The chain uses TRBV15 and TRBJ2-3, with 7 positions matching TRBD2. Looked up from germline, CDR1 is LNHNV and CDR2 is YYDKDF (reference sequence). The CDR3 runs to 17 residues. Trimming took 0 bases from V and 4 from J; bases not matched to a gene: 10. CDR3 DNA sequence: TGTGCCACCAGCAGAGATCGGGCGGCGGGGGAAGCAGATACGCAGTATTTT. This gives the protein CATSRDRAAGEADTQYF.

This clonotype occurred a few times. The J gene is TRBJ2-3, the V gene TRBV20-1; 10 positions agree with TRBD2. This CDR3 is built from 14 residues. Germline CDR1 DFQATT, CDR2 SNEGSKA (reference sequence). V trimming: 5 bases; J trimming: 3 bases; junction bases outside the gene matches: 5. The chain's CDR3 is CSAQSGGATDTQYF. The CDR3 nucleotides are TGCAGTGCTCAAAGCGGGGGGGCGACAGATACGCAGTATTTT.

This clonotype was detected many times. The rearrangement uses TRBV7-6 and TRBJ2-2; maybe TRBD2 (6 bases). The CDR3 has 15 amino acids. Germline V CDR1 and CDR2: SGHVS, FNYEAQ. V was cut by 5 bases and J by 4 bases, with 14 bases left in between. In DNA form, the CDR3 reads TGTGCCAGCAGCCCAAGGGCGGGGCCCACCGGGGAGCTGTTTTTT. Its translation: CASSPRAGPTGELFF.

This clonotype was seen at least ten times. This chain uses TRBV3-2 with TRBJ1-5. TRBV3-2 is an annotated pseudogene. This CDR3 spans 15 amino acids. The CDR3 region has the DNA TGTGCCAGCAGCGCGGGCCGAGCCAGCAATCAGCCCCAGCATTTT. This gives the protein CASSAGRASNQPQHF.